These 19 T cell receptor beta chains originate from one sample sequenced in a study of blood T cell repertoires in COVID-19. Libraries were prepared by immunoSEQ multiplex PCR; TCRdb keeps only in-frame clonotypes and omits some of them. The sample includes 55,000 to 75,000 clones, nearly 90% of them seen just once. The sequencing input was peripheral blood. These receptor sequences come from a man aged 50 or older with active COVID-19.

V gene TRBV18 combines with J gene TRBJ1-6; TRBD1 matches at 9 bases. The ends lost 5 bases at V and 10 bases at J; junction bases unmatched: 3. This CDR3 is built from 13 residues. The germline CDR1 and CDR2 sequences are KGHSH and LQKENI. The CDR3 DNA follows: TGTGCCAGCTCAGGACAGGGGCAATCACCCCTCCACTTT. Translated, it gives CASSGQGQSPLHF.

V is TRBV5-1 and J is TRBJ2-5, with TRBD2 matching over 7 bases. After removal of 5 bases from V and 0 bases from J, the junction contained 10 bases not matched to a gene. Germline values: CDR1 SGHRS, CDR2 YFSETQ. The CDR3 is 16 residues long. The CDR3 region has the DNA TGCGCCAGCAGTAGGGAGGGTAGGACCTACCAAGAGACCCAGTACTTC. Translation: CASSREGRTYQETQYF.

CDR3 loop: CASSREGMNILGTQYF. CDR3 nucleotides: TGTGCCAGCAGCCGAGAGGGGATGAATATTCTGGGGACCCAGTACTTC. The rearrangement joins TRBV7-8 to TRBJ2-5; either TRBD1 or TRBD2 may fit D (5 bases each). The CDR3 extends over 16 amino acids. Germline loops: CDR1 SGHVS, CDR2 FQNEAQ. V shed 5 bases and J shed 7 bases, with 23 bases lying between them.

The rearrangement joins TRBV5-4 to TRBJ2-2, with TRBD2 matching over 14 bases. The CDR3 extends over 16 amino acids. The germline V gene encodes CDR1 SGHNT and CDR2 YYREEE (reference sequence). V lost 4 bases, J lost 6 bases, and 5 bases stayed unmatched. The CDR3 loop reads CASSPSTSGGAGELFF. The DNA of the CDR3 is TGTGCCAGCAGCCCCTCGACTAGCGGGGGGGCCGGGGAGCTGTTTTTT.

The chain's CDR3 is CASASGRNYGYTF. The CDR3 coding sequence is TGTGCCAGCGCTTCGGGGAGGAACTATGGCTACACCTTC. The J gene is TRBJ1-2, the V gene TRBV6-5, with D unresolved. This CDR3 has 13 residues. The V end was cut by 8 bases, the J end by 2 bases, with 12 bases between. Per the germline V gene, CDR1 is MNHEY and CDR2 is SVGAGI.

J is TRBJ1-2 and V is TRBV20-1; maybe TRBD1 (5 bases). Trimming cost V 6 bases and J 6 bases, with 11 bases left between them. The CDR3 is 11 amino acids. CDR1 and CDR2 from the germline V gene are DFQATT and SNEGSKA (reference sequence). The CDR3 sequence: CSAARGNGYTF. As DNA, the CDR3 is TGCAGTGCGGCCCGGGGGAATGGCTACACCTTC.

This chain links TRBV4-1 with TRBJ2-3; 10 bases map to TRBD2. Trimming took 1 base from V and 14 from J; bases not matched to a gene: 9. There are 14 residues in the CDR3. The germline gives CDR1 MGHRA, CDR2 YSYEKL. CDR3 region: CASSQVAFSGGTYF. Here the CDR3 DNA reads TGCGCCAGCAGCCAAGTCGCCTTTAGCGGGGGGACGTATTTT.

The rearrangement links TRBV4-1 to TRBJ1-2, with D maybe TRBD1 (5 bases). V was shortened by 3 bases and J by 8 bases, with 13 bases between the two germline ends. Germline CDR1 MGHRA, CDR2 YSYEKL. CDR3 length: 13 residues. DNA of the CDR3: TGCGCCAGCAGCCAGGGGGGTGGGGACGGCTACACCTTC. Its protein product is CASSQGGGDGYTF.

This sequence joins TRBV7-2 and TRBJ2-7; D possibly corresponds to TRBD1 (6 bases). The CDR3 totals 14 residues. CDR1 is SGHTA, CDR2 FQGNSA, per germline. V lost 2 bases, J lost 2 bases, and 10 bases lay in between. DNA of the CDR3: TGTGCCAGCAGCTTAAATACAGGGCCCTACGAGCAGTACTTC. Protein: CASSLNTGPYEQYF.

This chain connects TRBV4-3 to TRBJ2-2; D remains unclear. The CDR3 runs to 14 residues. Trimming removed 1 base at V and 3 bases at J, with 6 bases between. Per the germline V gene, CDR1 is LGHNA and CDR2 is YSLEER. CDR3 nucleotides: TGCGCCAGCAGCCAAGGGCAGTACACCGGGGAGCTGTTTTTT. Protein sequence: CASSQGQYTGELFF.

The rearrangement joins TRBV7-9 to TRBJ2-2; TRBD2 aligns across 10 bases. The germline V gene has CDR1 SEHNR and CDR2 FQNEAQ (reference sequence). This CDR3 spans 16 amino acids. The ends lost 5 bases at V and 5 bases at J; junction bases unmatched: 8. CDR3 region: CASSALAGTRTGELFF. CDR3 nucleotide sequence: TGTGCCAGCAGCGCACTAGCGGGGACGCGGACCGGGGAGCTGTTTTTT.

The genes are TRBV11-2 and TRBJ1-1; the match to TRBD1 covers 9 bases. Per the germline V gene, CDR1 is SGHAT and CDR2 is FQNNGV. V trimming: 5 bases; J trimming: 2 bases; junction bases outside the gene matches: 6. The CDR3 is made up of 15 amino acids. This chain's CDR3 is CASSQYRGPNTEAFF. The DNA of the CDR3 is TGTGCCAGCAGCCAATACAGGGGGCCAAACACTGAAGCTTTCTTT.

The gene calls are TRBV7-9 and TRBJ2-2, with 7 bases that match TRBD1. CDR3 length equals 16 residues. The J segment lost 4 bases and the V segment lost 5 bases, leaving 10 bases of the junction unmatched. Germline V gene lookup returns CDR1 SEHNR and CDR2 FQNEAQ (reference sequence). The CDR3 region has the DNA TGTGCCAGCAGCCCGGGACGACAGGGTGGCACCGGGGAGCTGTTTTTT. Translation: CASSPGRQGGTGELFF.

The CDR3 loop reads CASSLDRGHEQYF. CDR3 sequence (DNA): TGTGCCAGCAGCTTAGACAGGGGGCACGAGCAGTACTTC. The V and J genes are TRBV7-3 and TRBJ2-7, with TRBD1 matching over 10 bases. Unmatched junction bases numbered 0, after V lost 2 bases and J lost 5 bases. The CDR3 sequence is 13 residues long. Per germline, CDR1 SGHTA and CDR2 FQGTGA.

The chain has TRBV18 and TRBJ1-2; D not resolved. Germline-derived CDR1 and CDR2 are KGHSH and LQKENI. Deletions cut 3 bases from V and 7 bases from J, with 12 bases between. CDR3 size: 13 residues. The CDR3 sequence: CASSPRVQSGYTF. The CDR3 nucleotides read TGTGCCAGCTCACCCCGCGTCCAAAGTGGCTACACCTTC.

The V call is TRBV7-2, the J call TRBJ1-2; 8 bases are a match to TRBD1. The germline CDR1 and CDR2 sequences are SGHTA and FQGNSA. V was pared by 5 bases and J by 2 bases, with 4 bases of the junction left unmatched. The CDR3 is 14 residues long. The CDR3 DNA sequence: TGTGCCAGCAGCCCCCGACAGGGGAACTATGGCTACACCTTC. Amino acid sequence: CASSPRQGNYGYTF. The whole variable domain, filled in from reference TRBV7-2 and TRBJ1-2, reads GAGVSQSPSNKVTEKGKDVELRCDPISGHTALYWYRQSLGQGLEFLIYFQGNSAPDKSGLPSDRFSAERTGGSVSTLTIQRTQQEDSAVYLCASSPRQGNYGYTFGSGTRLTVV.

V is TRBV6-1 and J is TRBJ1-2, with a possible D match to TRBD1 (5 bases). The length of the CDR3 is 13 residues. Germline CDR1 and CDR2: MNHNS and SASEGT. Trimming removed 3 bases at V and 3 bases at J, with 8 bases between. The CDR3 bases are TGTGCCAGCAGTGATTCAGGGCACTATGGCTACACCTTC. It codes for CASSDSGHYGYTF.

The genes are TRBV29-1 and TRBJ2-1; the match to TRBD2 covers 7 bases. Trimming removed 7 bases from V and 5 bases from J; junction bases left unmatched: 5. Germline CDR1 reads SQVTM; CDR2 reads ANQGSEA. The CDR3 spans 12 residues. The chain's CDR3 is CSGGGGDNEQFF. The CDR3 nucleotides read TGCAGCGGTGGCGGGGGTGACAATGAGCAGTTCTTC.

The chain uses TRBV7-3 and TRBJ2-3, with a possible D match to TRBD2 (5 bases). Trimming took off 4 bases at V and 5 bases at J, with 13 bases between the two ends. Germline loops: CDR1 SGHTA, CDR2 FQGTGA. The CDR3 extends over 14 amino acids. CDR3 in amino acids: CASSSAGSGDTQYF. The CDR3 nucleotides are TGTGCCAGCAGCTCCGCGGGCTCCGGAGATACGCAGTATTTT.